A selection of T cell receptor beta chains follows, all from one sample in a study of T cell responses to AZD1222 COVID-19 vaccine. Clones were sequenced by immunoSEQ multiplex PCR, and TCRdb holds only the in-frame ones, with some missing. The sample carries 80,000 or so clones, over 60% recorded once. The sequenced sample was peripheral blood, obtained 28 days after the second dose of the MenACWY control vaccine. These receptors came from an adult who received the MenACWY meningococcal vaccine as a control. Each CDR3 is given with its conserved first and last residue. D genes are given only for firm matches. Some rows have no size entry. The others give once, few or many, or a class for an expanded clone.

clone_size: once
j_call: TRBJ1-4
d_call: TRBD1
cdr3_length: 15
v_call: TRBV15
cdr3_aa: CATSRGGTANEKLFF
cdr3_nt: TGTGCCACCAGCAGAGGCGGGACAGCTAATGAAAAACTGTTTTTT

clone_size: NA
j_call: TRBJ1-3
d_call: NA
cdr3_length: 14
v_call: TRBV4-3
cdr3_aa: CASSQTTAGNTIYF
cdr3_nt: TGCGCCAGCAGCCAAACCACAGCTGGAAACACCATATATTTT

clone_size: NA
j_call: TRBJ1-4
d_call: NA
cdr3_length: 16
v_call: TRBV5-5
cdr3_aa: CASSLTVGGANEKLFF
cdr3_nt: TGTGCCAGCAGCTTGACCGTCGGTGGAGCTAATGAAAAACTGTTTTTT

clone_size: NA
j_call: TRBJ2-3
d_call: NA
cdr3_length: 13
v_call: TRBV29-1
cdr3_aa: CSVERTGTDTQYF
cdr3_nt: TGCAGCGTTGAACGGACAGGCACAGATACGCAGTATTTT

clone_size: NA
j_call: TRBJ1-2
d_call: NA
cdr3_length: 12
v_call: TRBV14
cdr3_aa: CASSQGFYGYTF
cdr3_nt: TGTGCCAGCAGCCAGGGTTTTTATGGCTACACCTTC

clone_size: NA
j_call: TRBJ2-1
d_call: NA
cdr3_length: 13
v_call: TRBV11-2
cdr3_aa: CASSPGVSNEQFF
cdr3_nt: TGTGCCAGCAGCCCGGGAGTCAGCAATGAGCAGTTCTTC

clone_size: NA
j_call: TRBJ1-6
d_call: NA
cdr3_length: 16
v_call: TRBV5-6
cdr3_aa: CASSLGPSSYNSPLHF
cdr3_nt: TGTGCCAGCAGCTTGGGACCGAGCTCCTATAATTCACCCCTCCACTTT

clone_size: many
j_call: TRBJ1-1
d_call: NA
cdr3_length: 13
v_call: TRBV3-1/TRBV3-2
cdr3_aa: CASSQQGYTEAFF
cdr3_nt: TGTGCCAGCAGCCAACAAGGATACACTGAAGCTTTCTTT

clone_size: NA
j_call: TRBJ2-2
d_call: NA
cdr3_length: 14
v_call: TRBV3-1/TRBV3-2
cdr3_aa: CASSQQGLTRELFF
cdr3_nt: TGTGCCAGCAGCCAGCAAGGCCTTACCCGGGAGCTGTTTTTT

clone_size: NA
j_call: TRBJ1-1
d_call: NA
cdr3_length: 14
v_call: TRBV19
cdr3_aa: CASQNTGYATEAFF
cdr3_nt: TGTGCCAGCCAAAACACAGGTTACGCCACTGAAGCTTTCTTT

clone_size: NA
j_call: TRBJ1-4
d_call: TRBD1
cdr3_length: 12
v_call: TRBV6-6
cdr3_aa: CASSYEGTELFF
cdr3_nt: TGTGCCAGCAGTTACGAGGGGACAGAACTGTTTTTT

clone_size: once
j_call: TRBJ1-5
d_call: NA
cdr3_length: 14
v_call: TRBV28
cdr3_aa: CASSWERSNQPQHF
cdr3_nt: TGTGCCAGCAGTTGGGAACGGTCGAATCAGCCCCAGCATTTT

clone_size: NA
j_call: TRBJ2-3
d_call: NA
cdr3_length: 12
v_call: TRBV6-6
cdr3_aa: CATQTGTDTQYF
cdr3_nt: TGTGCCACCCAGACAGGTACAGATACGCAGTATTTT

clone_size: NA
j_call: TRBJ2-3
d_call: NA
cdr3_length: 14
v_call: TRBV4-3
cdr3_aa: CASSRTDPTDTQYF
cdr3_nt: TGCGCCAGCAGCAGGACAGATCCCACAGATACGCAGTATTTT

clone_size: NA
j_call: TRBJ1-1
d_call: NA
cdr3_length: 14
v_call: TRBV2
cdr3_aa: CASSPTTSNTEAFF
cdr3_nt: TGTGCCAGCAGTCCAACTACATCGAACACTGAAGCTTTCTTT